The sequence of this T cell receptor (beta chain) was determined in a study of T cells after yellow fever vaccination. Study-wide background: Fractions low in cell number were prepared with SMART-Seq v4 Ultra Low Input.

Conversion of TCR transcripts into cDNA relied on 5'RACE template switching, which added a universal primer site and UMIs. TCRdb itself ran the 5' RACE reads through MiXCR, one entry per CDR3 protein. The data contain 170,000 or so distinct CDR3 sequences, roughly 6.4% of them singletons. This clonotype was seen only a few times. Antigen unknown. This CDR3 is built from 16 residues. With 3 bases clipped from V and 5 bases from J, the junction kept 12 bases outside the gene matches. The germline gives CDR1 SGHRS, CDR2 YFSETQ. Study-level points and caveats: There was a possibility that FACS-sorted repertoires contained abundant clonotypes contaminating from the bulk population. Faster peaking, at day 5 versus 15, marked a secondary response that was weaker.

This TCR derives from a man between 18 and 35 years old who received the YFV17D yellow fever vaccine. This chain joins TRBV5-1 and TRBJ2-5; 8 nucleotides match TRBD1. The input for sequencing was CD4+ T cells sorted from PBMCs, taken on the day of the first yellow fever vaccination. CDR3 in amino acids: CASSYAGQGRAETQYF. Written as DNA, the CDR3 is TGCGCCAGCAGCTACGCTGGACAGGGAAGGGCGGAGACCCAGTACTTC.